This TCR beta chain was captured in a study of Ad26.COV2.S vaccination and SARS-CoV-2 variants. The V gene end was trimmed by 4 bases and the J gene end by 5 bases; junction bases not matched to a gene: 9. In germline, CDR1 is SGHNT, CDR2 YYREEE (reference sequence). The CDR3 runs to 14 residues. Repertoires were generated with immunoSEQ multiplex PCR, while TCRdb's copy carries only in-frame clones and drops some. The profile shows approximately 250,000 clones, around 88% of them singletons. Whole-study results and caveats: Vaccine recipients showed a spike-specific TCR breadth that was higher than in placebo recipients.

The table lists this clone with a count of one. Antigen: not known. Treatment described: over 15 received Ad26.COV2.S at low or high dose, single or two shots; about 5 received placebo; per-sample allocation not given. Specimens were obtained on day 63 following the first vaccine or placebo injection. The sample here was peripheral blood, taken in a trial of Ad26.COV2.S vaccine versus placebo. This rearrangement joins TRBV5-4 to TRBJ2-7; the match to TRBD1 covers 7 bases. This receptor was taken from a person aged 18-60 years who received the Ad26.COV2.S COVID-19 vaccine or a placebo. The CDR3 loop reads CASSLAQGVDEQYF. In nucleotides, the CDR3 is TGTGCCAGCAGCCTCGCCCAGGGGGTGGACGAGCAGTACTTC.